This entry lists 15 T cell receptor beta chains sequenced from one sample in a study of Graves' ophthalmopathy and Graves' hyperthyroidism. The authors amplified TCR beta CDR3 regions, and they did so from RNA transcripts for repertoire sequencing. RT-PCR with HTBI primers came first, then second-round multiplex PCR. One entry per CDR3 protein, called by TCRdb with MiXCR from the multiplex PCR reads. The table includes 57,000 or so distinct CDR3 sequences, less than 65% detected once. Input material: peripheral blood. All receptors come from an adult woman with Graves' ophthalmopathy.

This clonotype appeared many times. This chain links TRBV9 with TRBJ2-5; TRBD1 matches at 7 bases. Germline assignment: CDR1 SGDLS and CDR2 YYNGEE. The CDR3 covers 14 residues. V lost 3 bases to trimming and J lost 5 bases; unmatched junction nucleotides: 7. The CDR3 DNA reads TGTGCCAGCAGCGCCCGACAGGGTAGGGAGACCCAGTACTTC. Amino acid sequence: CASSARQGRETQYF.

This rearrangement joins TRBV7-9 to TRBJ2-3, with D unresolved. CDR3 length equals 13 residues. In germline, CDR1 is SEHNR, CDR2 FQNEAQ (reference sequence). V lost 5 bases, J lost 5 bases, and 11 bases lay in between. The CDR3 bases are TGTGCCAGCAGCCCCCAAGGGAAAGATACGCAGTATTTT. It specifies CASSPQGKDTQYF.

Judged by abundance, this clonotype is medium-sized. This chain connects TRBV24-1 to TRBJ1-1, with D possibly TRBD1 on 6 matching bases. Germline-derived CDR1 and CDR2 are KGHDR and SFDVKD. This CDR3 is built from 15 residues. With 5 bases removed from V and 2 bases from J, the gap between germline ends came to 14 bases. The CDR3 reads CATSATDSLNTEAFF. For the CDR3, the DNA is TGTGCCACCAGTGCTACGGACAGCCTAAACACTGAAGCTTTCTTT.

This chain joins TRBV6-4 and TRBJ2-6, with 9 bases lining up with TRBD1. Germline V gene lookup returns CDR1 MRHNA and CDR2 SNTAGT. The V segment lost 0 bases and the J segment 4 bases; nucleotides outside the gene matches: 7. The CDR3 has 18 amino acids. Here the CDR3 reads CASSDSRDRDTGANVLTF. CDR3 DNA: TGTGCCAGCAGTGACTCGAGGGACAGGGACACCGGGGCCAACGTCCTGACTTTC.

A note on this clonotype: Germline is not matched at one junction end, which may reflect a read error. The rearrangement uses TRBV7-7 and TRBJ2-1; 12 nucleotides agree with TRBD2. CDR3 length equals 18 residues. Germline V lookup: CDR1 SSHAT, CDR2 FNYEAQ (reference sequence). CDR3 in amino acids: CASSLITSGRTSYNEQFF. CDR3 nucleotide sequence: TGTGCTAGCAGTTTAATTACTAGCGGGAGGACCTCCTACAATGAGCAGTTCTTC.

The sample holds many counts of this clonotype. J is TRBJ2-3 and V is TRBV2, with TRBD2 matching 11 bases. V gave up 7 bases and J gave up 2 bases; unmatched junction bases: 5. Germline V gene sequence: CDR1 SNHLY, CDR2 FYNNEI. This CDR3 has 15 amino acids. The CDR3 DNA reads TGTGCCAGCAAAAGGGGACTAGCGGACACAGATACGCAGTATTTT. Protein: CASKRGLADTDTQYF.

Only a few counts were recorded for this clonotype. This chain links TRBV7-3 with TRBJ1-6; weak D call: TRBD1 (5 bases). CDR1 SGHTA and CDR2 FQGTGA come from the germline V gene. The germline V and J ends were trimmed by 8 bases and 10 bases, with 18 bases remaining between them. The CDR3 length is 14 residues. CDR3 in amino acids: CASALLGDESPLHF. The CDR3 DNA follows: TGTGCCAGCGCTCTATTGGGGGACGAATCACCCCTCCACTTT.

The chain couples TRBV7-2 to TRBJ2-1; possible D gene TRBD2, 6 bases. The V and J ends lost 6 bases and 7 bases respectively, with 10 bases between them. The CDR3 length is 12 residues. Per the germline V gene, CDR1 is SGHTA and CDR2 is FQGNSA. The CDR3 DNA is TGTGCCAGCAGACGCGGGGCGAATGAGCAGTTCTTC. It encodes CASRRGANEQFF.

This clonotype was found many times. V gene TRBV28 combines with J gene TRBJ2-3; 8 nucleotides align to TRBD1. In germline, CDR1 is MDHEN, CDR2 SYDVKM. The CDR3 consists of 14 residues. After removal of 5 bases from V and 5 bases from J, the junction contained 6 bases not matched to a gene. CDR3 nucleotide sequence: TGTGCCAGCAGTGCTCAGGGGGCGCAAGATACGCAGTATTTT. As protein: CASSAQGAQDTQYF. Variable domain in full (rest from reference TRBV28 and TRBJ2-3): DVKVTQSSRYLVKRTGEKVFLECVQDMDHENMFWYRQDPGLGLRLIYFSYDVKMKEKGDIPEGYSVSREKKERFSLILESASTNQTSMYLCASSAQGAQDTQYFGPGTRLTVL.

This clonotype was recorded at least ten times. A read error may be the cause here, since a much bigger clone is one base away. CDR3 sequence: CASSFLPGGVQPQHF. In nucleotides, the CDR3 is TGTGCCAGCAGTTTTCTCCCAGGAGGGGTTCAGCCCCAGCATTTT. The chain joins TRBV12-3 or TRBV12-4 to TRBJ1-5, with a tentative D call TRBD1 (5 bases). The CDR3 totals 15 residues. The ends were cut back, 3 bases at V and 6 bases at J, with 15 bases in the middle.

This clonotype was detected ten times or more. This chain joins TRBV11-2 and TRBJ2-1; tentatively, D is TRBD1 or TRBD2 (6 bases each). This CDR3 contains 16 residues. Germline V gives CDR1 SGHAT, CDR2 FQNNGV. With 6 bases removed from V and 0 bases from J, the gap between germline ends came to 15 bases. For the CDR3, the DNA is TGTGCCAGCAGATTAACGGGGGCCAGCTCCTACAATGAGCAGTTCTTC. This translates into CASRLTGASSYNEQFF. Full variable domain (outside the CDR3, taken from reference TRBV11-2 and TRBJ2-1): EAGVAQSPRYKIIEKRQSVAFWCNPISGHATLYWYQQILGQGPKLLIQFQNNGVVDDSQLPKDRFSAERLKGVDSTLKIQPAKLEDSAVYLCASRLTGASSYNEQFFGPGTRLTVL.

J is TRBJ2-1 and V is TRBV10-1; 16 nucleotides agree with TRBD2. Trimming cost V 2 bases and J 8 bases; bases outside gene matches: 12. CDR1 WNHNN and CDR2 SYGVQD come from the germline V gene (reference sequence). This CDR3 has 19 amino acids. The DNA of the CDR3 is TGCGCCAGCAGTGAGATGGGACTAGCGGGAGGGCCTGGTTCATATGAGCAGTTCTTC. Protein: CASSEMGLAGGPGSYEQFF.

The sample holds many counts of this clonotype. The CDR3 region has the DNA TGCGCCAGCAGCCAAGAGGGAGCGGGATTCATGGGGGGCAATGAGCAGTTCTTC. Protein sequence: CASSQEGAGFMGGNEQFF. The J gene is TRBJ2-1, the V gene TRBV4-1; 7 bases match TRBD2. Germline lookup yields CDR1 MGHRA and CDR2 YSYEKL. The CDR3 length is 18 residues. V trimming: 0 bases; J trimming: 6 bases; junction bases outside the gene matches: 14.

The chain recombines TRBV10-3 with TRBJ1-1, with a weak D call TRBD1 (6 bases). The CDR3 runs to 13 residues. The germline CDR1 and CDR2 sequences are ENHRY and SYGVKD. The ends were cut back, 11 bases at V and 0 bases at J, with 13 bases in the middle. In DNA form, the CDR3 reads TGTGCCGCAAGGGGGGGGGTGAACACTGAAGCTTTCTTT. Protein product: CAARGGVNTEAFF.

The chain uses TRBV5-1 and TRBJ2-1; 8 nucleotides line up with TRBD2. The V and J ends lost 4 bases and 1 base, in that order; junction bases with no gene match: 10. Germline CDR1 is SGHRS and CDR2 is YFSETQ. The CDR3 is 17 residues long. CDR3 nucleotide sequence: TGCGCCAGCAGCCGTCGGAGCGGGAGTATGTCCTACAATGAGCAGTTCTTC. Translation: CASSRRSGSMSYNEQFF.